This T cell receptor beta chain comes out of a study of T cells after yellow fever vaccination. General study results and limits: The appearance of a small share of clonotypes in both CD4 and CD8 compartments was observed. Most primary-vaccination clones recurred post-booster (roughly 96% CD4, 88% CD8).

For TCR, cDNA came from 5'RACE template switching, which added a universal primer site and UMIs. From the 5' RACE reads, TCRdb called clonotypes with MiXCR, one entry per CDR3 protein. Of around 600,000 distinct CDR3 sequences listed, roughly an eighth are singletons. Germline-derived CDR1 and CDR2 are KGHSH and LQKENI. The CDR3 spans 16 residues. Trimming at V came to 3 bases and at J to 7 bases, leaving 10 bases not matched to a gene. This clonotype has a handful of counts. Its antigen is unidentified. The chain couples TRBV18 to TRBJ2-1; 9 nucleotides agree with TRBD2. The sequence was obtained from a man aged 30 to 45 who received the YFV17D yellow fever vaccine. Sequencing was performed on PBMCs, taken on the day of the yellow fever booster vaccination. The CDR3 bases are TGTGCCAGCTCACCCTTAGCGGGAGCCTTTCGGAATGAGCAGTTCTTC. Encoded protein: CASSPLAGAFRNEQFF.